This T cell receptor beta chain was identified during a study of blood T cell repertoires in COVID-19. The V gene lost 4 bases and the J gene lost 6 bases, with 18 bases spanning the gap. Germline V gene lookup returns CDR1 KGHDR and CDR2 SFDVKD. The CDR3 has 16 amino acids. The count of this clone is one. Produced via immunoSEQ multiplex PCR; TCRdb's table is partial and in-frame only. Of about 220,000 clones in the sample, 75% to 90% were seen once. Sequenced material: peripheral blood. The TCR originated in a woman between 70 and 85 years old with COVID-19, enrolled during active disease. This rearrangement joins TRBV24-1 to TRBJ2-1, with a possible D match to TRBD1 (5 bases). DNA for the CDR3: TGTGCCACCAGTGACCTGACAGTCTCCCAAACCAATGAGCAGTTCTTC. Translating gives CATSDLTVSQTNEQFF.